This is a list of T cell receptor beta chains from one sample in a study of Ad26.COV2.S vaccination and SARS-CoV-2 variants. Here immunoSEQ multiplex PCR was the method, and the copy in TCRdb shows in-frame clones only, minus some. The sample shows 300,000 to 350,000 clones, about 87% of them seen only once. This specimen was peripheral blood, taken in a trial of Ad26.COV2.S vaccine versus placebo. The receptor source for this set is a person between 18 and 59 years old who received the Ad26.COV2.S COVID-19 vaccine or a placebo. Each CDR3 is given with its conserved first and last residue. Fields, in order: V gene, D gene, clone size, J gene, CDR3 protein, CDR3 DNA. D genes are given only for firm matches. Where a row states a size, it is once, few, many or the class of an expanded clone; other rows omit it.

TRBV7-2	TRBD2	.	TRBJ2-7	CASSLVTLAGGYEQYF	TGTGCCAGCAGCTTAGTGACGCTAGCGGGAGGGTACGAGCAGTACTTC
TRBV13	.	once	TRBJ2-5	CASNQFRETQYF	TGTGCCAGCAACCAATTCCGGGAGACCCAGTACTTC
TRBV4-3	.	.	TRBJ2-2	CASSQDNLRDTGELFF	TGCGCCAGCAGCCAAGATAATCTCCGGGACACCGGGGAGCTGTTTTTT
TRBV5-5	.	.	TRBJ1-2	CASSLAMGANYGYTF	TGTGCCAGCAGCTTGGCTATGGGGGCAAACTATGGCTACACCTTC
TRBV27	TRBD2	.	TRBJ2-2	CASSLSLVGGVLTGELFF	TGTGCCAGCAGTTTATCTTTAGTCGGGGGGGTATTAACCGGGGAGCTGTTTTTT
TRBV28	.	.	TRBJ2-1	CAIRGIEDNEQFF	TGTGCCATTCGCGGGATTGAGGACAATGAGCAGTTCTTC
TRBV10-3	.	.	TRBJ2-1	CAIGDEGGDYNEQFF	TGTGCCATAGGTGATGAAGGGGGGGACTACAATGAGCAGTTCTTC
TRBV6-2/TRBV6-3	.	.	TRBJ1-4	CASSYGVRASEKLFF	TGTGCCAGCAGTTACGGGGTGAGGGCTAGCGAAAAACTGTTTTTT
TRBV1	.	.	TRBJ2-2	CTSSQEGGAGTVGELFF	TGCACCAGCAGCCAAGAAGGAGGTGCAGGGACTGTCGGGGAGCTGTTTTTT
TRBV7-9	.	.	TRBJ1-3	CASSLVGSGNTIYF	TGTGCCAGCAGCTTAGTAGGCTCTGGAAACACCATATATTTT
TRBV7-2	.	.	TRBJ2-2	CASSLGGSLVGELFF	TGTGCCAGCAGCTTAGGGGGTAGTTTAGTCGGGGAGCTGTTTTTT
TRBV13	.	.	TRBJ2-7	CASSLSGTPSNYEQYF	TGTGCCAGCAGCTTAAGTGGGACACCGTCCAACTACGAGCAGTACTTC
TRBV9	.	.	TRBJ1-3	CASSRQPGTSGNTIYF	TGTGCCAGCAGCAGACAGCCGGGGACCTCTGGAAACACCATATATTTT
TRBV11-2	.	.	TRBJ1-2	CASSFRDNGYTF	TGTGCCAGCAGCTTCAGGGATAATGGCTACACCTTC
TRBV4-1	.	.	TRBJ1-1	CASSQGEGGMNTEAFF	TGCGCCAGCAGCCAAGGGGAGGGGGGAATGAACACTGAAGCTTTCTTT
TRBV7-9	.	.	TRBJ1-5	CASSSQGGIGRPQHF	TGTGCCAGCAGCTCCCAAGGAGGTATCGGACGTCCCCAGCATTTT
TRBV28	TRBD1	.	TRBJ2-7	CASSPEDRVISYEQYF	TGTGCCAGCAGTCCAGAGGACAGGGTAATATCCTACGAGCAGTACTTC
TRBV10-3	.	.	TRBJ2-7	CAIAPQGNSYEQYF	TGTGCCATCGCCCCCCAAGGGAATTCCTACGAGCAGTACTTC
TRBV15	.	.	TRBJ2-5	CATSYERYQETQYF	TGTGCCACCAGCTACGAGCGATACCAAGAGACCCAGTACTTC
TRBV7-9	.	once	TRBJ1-4	CASSLGTQDEKLFF	TGTGCCAGCAGCTTGGGGACCCAGGATGAAAAACTGTTTTTT
TRBV6-2/TRBV6-3	.	.	TRBJ1-1	CASSPQRGSDNF	TGTGCCAGCAGTCCCCAGAGGGGTTCGGACAATTTT
TRBV9	.	.	TRBJ1-3	CASSDQGLSGNTIYF	TGTGCCAGCAGTGACCAGGGACTCTCTGGAAACACCATATATTTT
TRBV25-1	TRBD1	.	TRBJ1-4	CASSVPTGDDEKLFF	TGTGCCAGCAGTGTTCCGACAGGGGATGATGAAAAACTGTTTTTT
TRBV14	.	.	TRBJ1-5	CASSQTRQLGTYNQPQHF	TGTGCCAGCAGCCAAACGAGACAGCTTGGGACCTACAATCAGCCCCAGCATTTT
TRBV5-8	.	.	TRBJ1-6	CASNPRGDSVNSPLHF	TGTGCCAGCAACCCGAGGGGAGACAGCGTTAATTCACCCCTCCACTTT
TRBV30	.	.	TRBJ1-4	CAWRTIEKLFF	TGTGCCTGGAGGACTATTGAAAAACTGTTTTTT
TRBV9	.	once	TRBJ2-1	CASSVVSAYNEQFF	TGTGCCAGCAGCGTAGTAAGTGCCTACAATGAGCAGTTCTTC
TRBV29-1	.	.	TRBJ2-7	CSVKGGNTYEQYF	TGCAGCGTTAAGGGAGGAAACACCTACGAGCAGTACTTC
TRBV4-1	TRBD1	.	TRBJ1-2	CASSLGTGGALPRRDGYTF	TGCGCCAGCAGCCTAGGGACAGGGGGCGCGTTACCCCGTCGGGATGGCTACACCTTC
TRBV7-3	.	once	TRBJ2-3	CASSLGTTDTQYF	TGTGCCAGCAGCCTAGGGACAACAGATACGCAGTATTTT
TRBV6-2/TRBV6-3	.	few	TRBJ1-6	CASSYGHNNSPLHF	TGTGCCAGCAGTTACGGGCATAATAATTCACCCCTCCACTTT
TRBV19	.	.	TRBJ2-3	CASSISHTDTQYF	TGTGCCAGTAGTATAAGCCACACAGATACGCAGTATTTT
TRBV7-2	.	.	TRBJ2-7	CASSLVEGGGYEQYF	TGTGCCAGCAGCTTAGTGGAGGGAGGAGGTTACGAGCAGTACTTC
TRBV5-5	.	.	TRBJ1-6	CASNQGVNSPLHF	TGTGCCAGTAACCAGGGAGTTAATTCACCCCTCCACTTT
TRBV3-1/TRBV3-2	.	.	TRBJ1-1	CASSAPEERGGTAFF	TGTGCCAGCAGCGCCCCGGAAGAGAGGGGGGGTACAGCTTTCTTT
TRBV5-6	TRBD1	once	TRBJ2-7	CASSYPGQGFEQYF	TGTGCCAGCAGCTATCCGGGACAGGGGTTTGAGCAGTACTTC
TRBV19	.	.	TRBJ1-3	CAAASTGAGNTIYF	TGTGCCGCAGCGAGCACGGGGGCTGGAAACACCATATATTTT